This T cell receptor (beta chain) was recorded in a study of blood T cell repertoires in COVID-19. In the study overall: Spain, Italy and the United States supplied samples that represented acute and convalescent COVID-19.

Some clones are missing from TCRdb's copy, which holds only in-frame ones; the method was immunoSEQ multiplex PCR. The data contain over 200,000 clones, about 87% of them singletons. Unmatched junction bases numbered 11, after V lost 2 bases and J lost 6 bases. CDR3 length: 16 residues. The germline CDR1 and CDR2 sequences are MNHNS and SASEGT. Participant age was roughly 18 to 89 years, and participants resided in fewer than 30 US areas. Participant-reported clinical history was the basis for cohort assignment. This sequence originates from a man between 18 and 29 years old with acute COVID-19. This rearrangement joins TRBV6-1 to TRBJ2-7; 9 nucleotides line up with TRBD2. Specimen: PBMCs or T cells enriched from blood (not recorded which). The CDR3 DNA is TGTGCCAGCAGTGAAAGAGCGGGAGGAGCCTTCATCGAGCAGTACTTC. This translates into CASSERAGGAFIEQYF.